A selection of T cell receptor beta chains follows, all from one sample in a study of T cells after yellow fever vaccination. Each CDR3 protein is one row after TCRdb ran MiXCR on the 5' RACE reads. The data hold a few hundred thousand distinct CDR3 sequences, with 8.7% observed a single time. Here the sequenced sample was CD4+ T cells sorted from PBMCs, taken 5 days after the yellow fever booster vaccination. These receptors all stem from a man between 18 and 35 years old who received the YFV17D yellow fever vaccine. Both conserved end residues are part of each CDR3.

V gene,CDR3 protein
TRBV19,CASSMRENTEAFF
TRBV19,CASSLDRGRGEAFF
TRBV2,CASSEYVTGELFF
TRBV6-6,CASKRGRDTGELFF
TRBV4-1,CASRQERSMGSYEQYF
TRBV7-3,CASSSLAGGRDTQYF
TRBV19,CASSIQVAGGPGEQFF
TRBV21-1,CASILPRTGNGYGYTF
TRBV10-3,CAISESRQGGETQYF
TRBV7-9,CASSLEGRGAKNIQYF
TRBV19,CASSSYLSGASSYNEQFF
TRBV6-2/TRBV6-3,CASSYGKSYEQYF
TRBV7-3,CASSLSPGQGLFQAFF
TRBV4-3,CASSQARPYNEQFF
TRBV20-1,CSARSPSQETQYF
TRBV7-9,CASSGTGTGLYNEQFF
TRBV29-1,CSVEVRGQGRETQYF
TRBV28,CASSPRQGASTDTQYF
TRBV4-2,CASSPRQGQEQYF
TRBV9,CASSPLSADSYGYTF
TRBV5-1,CASKMEGVSYNEQFF
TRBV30,CAWSVMGHHLF
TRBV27,CASSPARNSPLHF
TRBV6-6,CASSYSRGGRWPKTQYF
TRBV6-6,CASSRQGARNQPQHF
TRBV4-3,CASSRQGQSTDTQYF
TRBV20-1,CSASDRVVLIKEEKLFF
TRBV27,CASARDQETQYF
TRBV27,CASSSAGWDTEAFF
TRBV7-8,CASSLDRRGYTF
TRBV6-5,CASSHATTANYGYTF
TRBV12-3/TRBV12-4,CASRPPGIGGYTF
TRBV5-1,CASSPQGDSEAFF
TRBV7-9,CASSPLAGPAVFYNEQFF
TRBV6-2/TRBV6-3,CASTRLAGDNEQFF
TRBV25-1,CASNGQGHYNEQFF
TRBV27,CASSLEGLAGGRDTQYF
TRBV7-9,CASSSTGLGVSGNTIYF
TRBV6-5,CASSYSLGLYEQYF
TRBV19,CASSIAEQYF
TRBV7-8,CASSPGTDPSYGYTF
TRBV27,CASSLSNVFGELFF
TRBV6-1,CASPAQGRTDTQYF
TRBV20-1,CSAPRDLSSYNEQFF
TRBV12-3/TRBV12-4,CASCPRTEYTGELFF
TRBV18,CASSPGDGGYGYTF
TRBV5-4,CASKPGLSYNEQFF
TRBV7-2,CASSKPGQYTEAFF
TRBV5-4,CASSSPASYEQYF
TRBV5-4,CASSYAWDGETQYF
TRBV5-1,CASSLEGLAAQETQYF
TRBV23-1,CASDQIIGGGETQYF
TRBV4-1,CASSQATENYGYTF
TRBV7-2,CASSSRGGADNEQFF